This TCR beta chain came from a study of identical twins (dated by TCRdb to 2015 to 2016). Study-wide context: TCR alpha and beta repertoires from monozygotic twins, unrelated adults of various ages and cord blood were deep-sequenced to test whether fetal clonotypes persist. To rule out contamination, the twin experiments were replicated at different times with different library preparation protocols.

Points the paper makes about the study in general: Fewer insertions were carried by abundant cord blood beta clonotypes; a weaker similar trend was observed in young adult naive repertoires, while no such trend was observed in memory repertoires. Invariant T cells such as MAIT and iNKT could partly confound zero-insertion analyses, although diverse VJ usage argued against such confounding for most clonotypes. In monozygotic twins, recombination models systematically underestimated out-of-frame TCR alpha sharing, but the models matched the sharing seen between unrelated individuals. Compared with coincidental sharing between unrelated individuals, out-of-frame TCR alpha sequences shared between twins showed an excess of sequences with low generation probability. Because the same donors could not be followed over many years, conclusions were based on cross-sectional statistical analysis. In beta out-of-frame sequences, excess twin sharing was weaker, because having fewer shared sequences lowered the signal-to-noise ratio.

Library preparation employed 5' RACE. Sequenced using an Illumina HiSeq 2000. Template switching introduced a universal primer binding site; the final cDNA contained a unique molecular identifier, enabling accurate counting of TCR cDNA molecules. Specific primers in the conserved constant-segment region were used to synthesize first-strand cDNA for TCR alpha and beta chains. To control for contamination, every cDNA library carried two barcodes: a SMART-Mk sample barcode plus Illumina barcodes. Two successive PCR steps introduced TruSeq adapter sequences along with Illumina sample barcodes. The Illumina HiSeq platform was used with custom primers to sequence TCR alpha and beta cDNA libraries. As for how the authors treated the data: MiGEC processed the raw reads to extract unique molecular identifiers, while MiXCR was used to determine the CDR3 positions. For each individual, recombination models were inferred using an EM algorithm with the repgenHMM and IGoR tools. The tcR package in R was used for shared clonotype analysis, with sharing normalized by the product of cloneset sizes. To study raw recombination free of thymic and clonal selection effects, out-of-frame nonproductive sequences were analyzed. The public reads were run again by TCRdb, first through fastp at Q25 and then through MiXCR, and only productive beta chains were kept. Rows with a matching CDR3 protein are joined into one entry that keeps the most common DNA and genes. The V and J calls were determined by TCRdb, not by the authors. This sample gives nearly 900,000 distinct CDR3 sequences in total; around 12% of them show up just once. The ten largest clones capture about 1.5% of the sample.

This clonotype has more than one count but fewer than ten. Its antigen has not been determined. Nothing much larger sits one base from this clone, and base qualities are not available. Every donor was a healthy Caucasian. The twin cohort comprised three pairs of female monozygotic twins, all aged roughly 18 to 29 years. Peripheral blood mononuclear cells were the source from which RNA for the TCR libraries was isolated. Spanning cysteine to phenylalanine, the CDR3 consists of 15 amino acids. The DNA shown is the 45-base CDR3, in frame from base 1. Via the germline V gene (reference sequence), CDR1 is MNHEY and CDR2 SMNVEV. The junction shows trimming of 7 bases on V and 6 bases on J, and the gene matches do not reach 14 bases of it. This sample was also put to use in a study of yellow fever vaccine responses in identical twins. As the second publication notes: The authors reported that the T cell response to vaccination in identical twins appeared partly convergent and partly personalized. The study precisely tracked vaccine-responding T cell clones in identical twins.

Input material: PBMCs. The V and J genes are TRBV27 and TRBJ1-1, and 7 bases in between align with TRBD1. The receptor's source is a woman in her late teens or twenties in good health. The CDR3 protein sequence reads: CASNPRGPRGSEAFF. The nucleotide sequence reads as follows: TGTGCCAGCAACCCGAGGGGGCCCAGGGGATCTGAAGCTTTCTTT.